The 16 T cell receptor beta chains below all came from one sample that was sequenced in a study of OX40 agonist ivuxolimab in advanced cancers. Assay: immunoSEQ multiplex PCR; the TCRdb copy retains only in-frame clones and omits some. The sample lists 24,000 or so clones; around 85% were seen once. The sample consisted of CD4+ or CD8+ T cells sorted from blood, taken in a trial of the OX40 agonist ivuxolimab. The source is an adult with an advanced solid tumor such as melanoma, head and neck, liver or kidney cancer.

As to this clone: The same CDR3 can be traced to other DNA sequences in this sample. The rearrangement uses TRBV4-1 and TRBJ2-1, with no clear D. V was cut by 0 bases and J by 9 bases, with 12 bases left in between. Per the germline V gene, CDR1 is MGHRA and CDR2 is YSYEKL. The CDR3 runs 14 residues. In DNA, the CDR3 is TGCGCCAGCAGCCAAGATATGGGGATGAGTGAGCAGTTCTTC. Translation: CASSQDMGMSEQFF.

The chain combines TRBV5-1 with TRBJ2-3; no reliable D call. The CDR3 extends over 14 amino acids. Germline lookup yields CDR1 SGHRS and CDR2 YFSETQ. Between the trimmed V and J ends, which lost 4 bases and 3 bases, there was a span of 12 bases. The CDR3 DNA sequence: TGCGCCAGCAGCCCCCGGACGGAGACAGATACGCAGTATTTT. It codes for CASSPRTETDTQYF.

This rearrangement joins TRBV19 to TRBJ2-1; no clear D gene. Germline CDR1 LNHDA, CDR2 SQIVND (reference sequence). CDR3 size: 15 residues. V lost 2 bases and J 3 bases, leaving 11 bases between the germline ends. CDR3 DNA sequence: TGTGCCAGTAGTATATTCCCCCCGCGCTACAATGAGCAGTTCTTC. This sequence encodes CASSIFPPRYNEQFF. The full variable domain, rest sourced from reference TRBV19 and TRBJ2-1, is DGGITQSPKYLFRKEGQNVTLSCEQNLNHDAMYWYRQDPGQGLRLIYYSQIVNDFQKGDIAEGYSVSREKKESFPLTVTSAQKNPTAFYLCASSIFPPRYNEQFFGPGTRLTVL.

This clone is judged medium-sized (0.01 to 0.1%). This chain connects TRBV7-8 to TRBJ2-7; D is unresolved. This CDR3 is 12 amino acids long. Germline values: CDR1 SGHVS, CDR2 FQNEAQ. V shed 5 bases and J shed 2 bases, with 7 bases lying between them. CDR3 sequence reads: CASSLPPYEQYF. DNA of the CDR3: TGTGCCAGCAGCCTCCCCCCCTACGAGCAGTACTTC.

The V gene is TRBV7-2, the J gene TRBJ1-1, with 9 bases matching TRBD1. The CDR3 length is 14 residues. Germline assignment: CDR1 SGHTA and CDR2 FQGNSA. Trimming removed 4 bases from V and 5 bases from J; junction bases left unmatched: 5. CDR3 coding DNA: TGTGCCAGCAGCTCTAGACAGGGGGGGACTGAAGCTTTCTTT. Translated, it gives CASSSRQGGTEAFF.

V gene TRBV4-3 combines with J gene TRBJ2-5, with D possibly TRBD1 on 6 matching bases. The last part of the DNA fits TRBJ2-7 better; the J call may be wrong. Germline V gene data show CDR1 as LGHNA and CDR2 as YSLEER. There are 14 residues in the CDR3. DNA for the CDR3: TGCGCCAGCAGCCTTGACAGGTTCTCCTACGAGCAGTACTTC. It encodes CASSLDRFSYEQYF.

The rearrangement joins TRBV11-3 to TRBJ1-1; D possibly corresponds to TRBD1 (6 bases). The CDR3 length is 15 residues. Germline assignment: CDR1 SGHNT and CDR2 YENEEA. Trimming shortened V by 0 bases and J by 1 base, and 9 bases separated the two germline ends. The CDR3 nucleotides read TGTGCCAGCAGCTTAGAGAGGGGGAGGAACACTGAAGCTTTCTTT. Translated, it gives CASSLERGRNTEAFF.

DNA for the CDR3: TGTGCCAGCAGCCGAAGGGGGGAGGTTTGGTCTGGAAACACCATATATTTT. Its translation: CASSRRGEVWSGNTIYF. V usage is TRBV9 and J usage is TRBJ1-3, with D perhaps TRBD1 (6 bases). Trimming stripped 4 bases from V and 1 base from J, with 18 bases between. The germline V gene encodes CDR1 SGDLS and CDR2 YYNGEE. The CDR3 runs 17 residues.

With respect to this clone: Other DNA sequences in this sample translate to the same CDR3. The V gene is TRBV5-6, the J gene TRBJ1-5; maybe TRBD1 (5 bases). CDR1 is SGHDT and CDR2 is YYEEEE in the germline V gene. The CDR3 loop spans 14 amino acids. V lost 0 bases to trimming and J lost 5 bases, with 9 bases between them. CDR3 in DNA: TGTGCCAGCAGCTTGGCGGGGGGGGATCAGCCCCAGCATTTT. Its translation: CASSLAGGDQPQHF.

The chain uses TRBV15 and TRBJ2-7; D is tentatively TRBD1 or TRBD2 (5 bases each). Per the germline V gene, CDR1 is LNHNV and CDR2 is YYDKDF (reference sequence). The CDR3 consists of 15 residues. Trimming took 1 base from V and 1 from J, leaving 11 bases between them. The CDR3 sequence is CATSRAGARSYEQYF. The CDR3, as DNA: TGTGCCACCAGCAGAGCCGGGGCTAGGTCCTACGAGCAGTACTTC.

This clone was recorded only once. V gene TRBV5-6 combines with J gene TRBJ2-5; no definite D call. The CDR3 consists of 12 residues. V lost 1 base and J lost 5, with 6 bases in between. Germline-derived CDR1 and CDR2 are SGHDT and YYEEEE. In DNA, the CDR3 is TGTGCCAGCAGCTTGATACAGGAGACCCAGTACTTC. Translation gives CASSLIQETQYF.

DNA of the CDR3: TGTGCCAGCAGCTCCGAGGGGGATCAGCCCCAGCATTTT. This gives the protein CASSSEGDQPQHF. This chain connects TRBV7-2 to TRBJ1-5, with D possibly being TRBD1 (6 bases). The germline CDR1 and CDR2 sequences are SGHTA and FQGNSA. This CDR3 contains 13 residues. Between the trimmed V and J ends, which lost 4 bases and 5 bases, there was a span of 9 bases.

This chain links TRBV6-1 with TRBJ1-2; D perhaps matches TRBD1 (5 bases). Deletions cut 2 bases from V and 6 bases from J, with 10 bases between. Germline CDR1 is MNHNS and CDR2 is SASEGT. This CDR3 region has 13 residues. The chain's CDR3 is CASSELGLDGYTF. The DNA of the CDR3 is TGTGCCAGCAGTGAATTGGGGCTCGATGGCTACACCTTC.

The chain has TRBV5-6 and TRBJ2-4; D not certain. The CDR3 sequence is 13 residues long. Germline values: CDR1 SGHDT, CDR2 YYEEEE. Trimming stripped 4 bases from V and 4 bases from J, with 9 bases between. CDR3 sequence: CASSAYSKNIQYF. CDR3 nucleotides: TGTGCCAGCAGCGCGTACAGTAAAAACATTCAGTACTTC.

The chain recombines TRBV10-3 with TRBJ2-2; maybe TRBD1 (5 bases). CDR3 size: 14 residues. Per germline, CDR1 ENHRY and CDR2 SYGVKD. The ends were cut back, 7 bases at V and 5 bases at J, with 14 bases in the middle. CDR3: CAITSSTATGELFF. The CDR3 DNA reads as TGTGCCATCACCTCCTCGACAGCAACCGGGGAGCTGTTTTTT.

This chain joins TRBV2 and TRBJ2-5, with 12 bases that match TRBD1. J lost 5 bases, V lost 11 bases, and 12 bases had no gene match. Germline CDR1 is SNHLY and CDR2 is FYNNEI. CDR3 length equals 15 residues. Here the CDR3 reads CASIAGQGAMETQYF. As DNA, the CDR3 is TGTGCCTCCATCGCGGGACAGGGGGCTATGGAGACCCAGTACTTC.